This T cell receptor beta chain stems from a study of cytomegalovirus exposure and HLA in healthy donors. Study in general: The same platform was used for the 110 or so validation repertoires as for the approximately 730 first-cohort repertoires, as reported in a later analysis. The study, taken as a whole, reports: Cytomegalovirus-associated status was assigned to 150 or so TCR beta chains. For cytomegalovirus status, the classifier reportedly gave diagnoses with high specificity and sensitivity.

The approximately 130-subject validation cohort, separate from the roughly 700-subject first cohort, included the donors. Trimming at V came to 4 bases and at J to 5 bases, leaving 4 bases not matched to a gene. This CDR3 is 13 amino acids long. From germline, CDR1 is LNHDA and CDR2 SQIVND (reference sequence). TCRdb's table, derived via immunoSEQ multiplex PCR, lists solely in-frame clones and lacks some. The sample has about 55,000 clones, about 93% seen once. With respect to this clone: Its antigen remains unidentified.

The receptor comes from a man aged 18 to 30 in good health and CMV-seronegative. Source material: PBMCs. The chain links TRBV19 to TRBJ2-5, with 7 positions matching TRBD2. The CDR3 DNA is TGTGCCAGTAGTAGGGAGGGCAGGGAGACCCAGTACTTC. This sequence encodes CASSREGRETQYF.